The entry below gives a single T cell receptor beta chain sequence along with its context. Its antigen remains unknown. This entry belongs to a study of cytomegalovirus exposure and HLA in healthy donors. Study results and limitations: An apparent linkage of common viral pathogens to several of the most significant clusters emerged in a later analysis.

Trimming took 5 bases from V and 1 from J, leaving 8 bases between them. The germline V gene has CDR1 SQVTM and CDR2 ANQGSEA. This CDR3 is 12 amino acids long. The PCR contained 60 Vbeta and 13 Jbeta primers. Some clones are missing from TCRdb's copy, which holds only in-frame ones; the method was immunoSEQ multiplex PCR. The table lists some 200,000 clones, around 76% of them singletons. The rearrangement uses TRBV29-1 and TRBJ1-1; no firm D call. The receptor's source is a woman in her twenties or thirties in good health and CMV-seropositive. Sequencing was performed on PBMCs. CDR3 in amino acids: CSVKVQNTEAFF. CDR3 nucleotides: TGCAGCGTTAAAGTCCAGAACACTGAAGCTTTCTTT.